This T cell receptor (beta chain) is drawn from a study of blood T cell repertoires in COVID-19. In the study overall: Samples representing acute and convalescent COVID-19 were sourced from the United States, Italy and Spain. From T cells, B-cell-depleted T cells, or PBMCs came the material, which was cDNA or gDNA.

Profiled with immunoSEQ multiplex PCR; TCRdb holds only in-frame clones, not every one. Of roughly 290,000 clones listed, approximately 83% are singletons. Recruitment covered roughly 24 US areas and drew participants whose ages spanned 18 to 89 years. This CDR3 is built from 15 residues. Germline V gene sequence: CDR1 GTSNPN, CDR2 SVGIG (reference sequence). Trimming left V 0 bases short and J 0 bases short, with 9 bases between. This chain connects TRBV30 to TRBJ2-4; the D gene is possibly TRBD1 (6 bases). What was sequenced was PBMCs or T cells enriched from blood (not recorded which). This receptor was obtained from a man aged 25 to 40 who had recovered from COVID-19. CDR3 in DNA: TGTGCCTGGAGTGTACAGGGCCCAGCCAAAAACATTCAGTACTTC. Translating gives CAWSVQGPAKNIQYF.